A selection of T cell receptor beta chains follows, all from one sample in a study of shared clonotypes between healthy human individuals. Measured with immunoSEQ multiplex PCR; TCRdb has only the in-frame clones, and not every one. The sample contains hundreds of thousands of clones, almost 95% of which appear only once. Sequences were obtained from naive CD8+ T cells sorted from blood. The receptors stem from a man aged 25-40 years in good health. The CDR3 runs from the conserved cysteine through the conserved F or W. D genes are given only for firm matches. Size values are once, few and many counts, or a class for expanded clones, and some rows have none.

CDR3aa,CDR3nt,abundance,j_gene,v_gene,d_gene
CASSQEMFGTSGSSYNEQFF,TGTGCCAGCAGCCAAGAAATGTTTGGGACTAGCGGGAGCTCCTACAATGAGCAGTTCTTC,NA,TRBJ2-1,TRBV14,TRBD2
CASSYGTGYTDTQYF,TGTGCCAGCAGTTACGGGACCGGGTACACAGATACGCAGTATTTT,NA,TRBJ2-3,TRBV6-5,NA
CASSSLADSSYNEQFF,TGTGCCAGCAGCTCCTTAGCCGACAGCTCCTACAATGAGCAGTTCTTC,NA,TRBJ2-1,TRBV7-3,NA
CASSHPEVRNSYEQYF,TGCGCCAGCAGCCACCCCGAAGTCAGGAACTCCTACGAGCAGTACTTC,NA,TRBJ2-7,TRBV4-1,NA
CASSRLGRYNEQFF,TGTGCCAGCAGCAGGTTAGGACGATACAATGAGCAGTTCTTC,NA,TRBJ2-1,TRBV5-4,NA
CASSGFLNTEAFF,TGTGCCAGTAGTGGTTTCTTGAACACTGAAGCTTTCTTT,NA,TRBJ1-1,TRBV19,NA
CAWSVGTAGNTIYF,TGTGCCTGGAGTGTAGGGACAGCTGGAAACACCATATATTTT,NA,TRBJ1-3,TRBV30,TRBD1
CASSEAEGVSDTQYF,TGTGCCAGCAGTGAAGCGGAGGGAGTCTCAGATACGCAGTATTTT,NA,TRBJ2-3,TRBV6-1,NA
CASFDLRQASYEQYF,TGTGCCAGCTTTGACCTAAGACAGGCGTCCTACGAGCAGTACTTC,NA,TRBJ2-7,TRBV2,NA
CASSPLVPQGRDEQYF,TGTGCCAGCAGCCCGCTCGTACCCCAGGGAAGGGACGAGCAGTACTTC,once,TRBJ2-7,TRBV7-9,NA
CASSLAGAYNEQFF,TGTGCCAGTAGCCTAGCGGGAGCTTACAATGAGCAGTTCTTC,NA,TRBJ2-1,TRBV27,TRBD2
CASSTGLAGTDTQYF,TGTGCCAGCAGTACGGGACTAGCGGGCACAGATACGCAGTATTTT,NA,TRBJ2-3,TRBV27,TRBD2
CASSPGPGAEQYF,TGTGCCAGCAGCCCGGGCCCCGGAGCCGAGCAGTACTTC,NA,TRBJ2-7,TRBV9,NA
CASSHESSEQYF,TGTGCCAGCAGCCACGAGTCCAGCGAGCAGTACTTC,NA,TRBJ2-7,TRBV7-9,NA
CASTEATNEKLFF,TGTGCCAGTACAGAAGCAACTAATGAAAAACTGTTTTTT,once,TRBJ1-4,TRBV19,NA
CASSSGAGNTIYF,TGTGCCAGCAGTTCAGGGGCTGGAAACACCATATATTTT,NA,TRBJ1-3,TRBV5-6,NA
CASSHQPGTGNYEQYF,TGTGCCAGCAGCCATCAACCTGGGACAGGGAACTACGAGCAGTACTTC,NA,TRBJ2-7,TRBV7-8,TRBD1
CASSLAPLAGVYNEQFF,TGTGCCAGCAGCTTAGCCCCACTAGCGGGAGTCTACAATGAGCAGTTCTTC,NA,TRBJ2-1,TRBV7-9,TRBD2
CASSRESFDEQFF,TGTGCCAGCAGTCGGGAGTCTTTTGATGAGCAGTTCTTC,once,TRBJ2-1,TRBV6-4,NA
CASSGILRVDEQYF,TGTGCCAGCAGTGGGATTTTAAGGGTCGACGAGCAGTACTTC,NA,TRBJ2-7,TRBV6-1,NA
CASIWGAEAFF,TGTGCCAGCATCTGGGGAGCTGAAGCTTTCTTT,NA,TRBJ1-1,TRBV27,NA
CASSLVTVNNEQFF,TGCGCCAGCAGCTTGGTGACGGTGAACAATGAGCAGTTCTTC,NA,TRBJ2-1,TRBV5-1,NA
CASSFSGSGTYEQYF,TGTGCCAGCAGCTTTTCCGGGAGTGGGACCTACGAGCAGTACTTC,NA,TRBJ2-7,TRBV5-4,NA
CASSVAGVPYEQYF,TGTGCCAGCAGCGTAGCCGGGGTACCCTACGAGCAGTACTTC,NA,TRBJ2-7,TRBV9,NA
CASSHPKGEQFF,TGCGCCAGCAGCCACCCCAAGGGTGAGCAGTTCTTC,NA,TRBJ2-1,TRBV4-1,NA
CASSEWTANTEAFF,TGCGCCAGCAGTGAGTGGACAGCGAACACTGAAGCTTTCTTT,few,TRBJ1-1,TRBV10-2,NA
CASSMVSGNTIYF,TGTGCCAGTAGTATGGTCTCTGGAAACACCATATATTTT,NA,TRBJ1-3,TRBV19,NA
CASTRKAGWRNTGELFF,TGTGCCAGCACTCGCAAGGCAGGGTGGCGAAACACCGGGGAGCTGTTTTTT,NA,TRBJ2-2,TRBV11-2,NA
CASSHLQGGDEKLFF,TGCGCCAGCAGCCACCTACAGGGGGGTGATGAAAAACTGTTTTTT,NA,TRBJ1-4,TRBV4-1,TRBD1
CASSPRGDTYEQYF,TGTGCCAGCTCACCACGAGGGGATACCTACGAGCAGTACTTC,NA,TRBJ2-7,TRBV18,NA
CASTQGGTSGEGTDTQYF,TGTGCCAGCACCCAAGGGGGGACTAGCGGAGAAGGGACAGATACGCAGTATTTT,NA,TRBJ2-3,TRBV11-2,TRBD2
CASSPLPGTIMEQYF,TGCGCCAGCAGCCCCCTCCCGGGGACAATTATGGAGCAGTACTTC,few,TRBJ2-7,TRBV4-1,NA
CASRYPGVTEAFF,TGTGCCAGCAGATACCCTGGGGTAACTGAAGCTTTCTTT,NA,TRBJ1-1,TRBV6-1,NA
CASSLGEGATNEKLFF,TGTGCCAGCAGTTTGGGAGAAGGGGCAACTAATGAAAAACTGTTTTTT,once,TRBJ1-4,TRBV28,NA
CAISEGQGGNEQFF,TGTGCCATCAGCGAGGGACAGGGGGGTAATGAGCAGTTCTTC,NA,TRBJ2-1,TRBV10-3,TRBD1
CATQGSGANVLTF,TGTGCCACACAGGGATCTGGGGCCAACGTCCTGACTTTC,NA,TRBJ2-6,TRBV27,NA
CASSENPHIADSYNEQFF,TGTGCCAGCAGTGAAAACCCACATATAGCCGATTCCTACAATGAGCAGTTCTTC,NA,TRBJ2-1,TRBV6-1,NA
CASSLPRYRQETQYF,TGTGCCAGCAGCTTACCCAGGTACAGACAAGAGACCCAGTACTTC,NA,TRBJ2-5,TRBV7-2,NA
CASSLRSGTGAEKLFF,TGTGCCAGCAGCTTGAGATCCGGGACAGGGGCTGAAAAACTGTTTTTT,NA,TRBJ1-4,TRBV5-4,TRBD1
CASSLEIGTEATDTQYF,TGTGCCAGCAGTTTAGAAATCGGGACAGAAGCCACAGATACGCAGTATTTT,NA,TRBJ2-3,TRBV28,TRBD1
CASSLFGQGYGYTF,TGTGCCAGCAGTTTATTCGGGCAGGGCTATGGCTACACCTTC,NA,TRBJ1-2,TRBV27,NA
CASSIDPADNQPQHF,TGTGCCAGTAGTATAGATCCGGCAGACAATCAGCCCCAGCATTTT,NA,TRBJ1-5,TRBV19,NA
CSAQLAGVSYF,TGCAGCGCACAACTAGCGGGAGTGTCTTATTTT,NA,TRBJ2-3,TRBV29-1,TRBD2
CASSSLTESSYEQYF,TGTGCCAGCAGTTCGCTGACAGAGAGCTCCTACGAGCAGTACTTC,NA,TRBJ2-7,TRBV27,NA
CASSLGGQPSTNYNEQFF,TGTGCCAGCTCACTGGGGGGACAGCCCTCTACAAACTACAATGAGCAGTTCTTC,NA,TRBJ2-1,TRBV18,NA
CASSDGLAEYNEQFF,TGTGCCAGCAGTGACGGACTAGCGGAGTACAATGAGCAGTTCTTC,once,TRBJ2-1,TRBV6-1,TRBD2
CASSSRLVRNEQFF,TGTGCCAGCAGCTCTAGACTCGTTCGCAATGAGCAGTTCTTC,NA,TRBJ2-1,TRBV9,NA
CAWSYLAGVGETQYF,TGTGCCTGGAGCTACCTAGCGGGAGTGGGAGAGACCCAGTACTTC,NA,TRBJ2-5,TRBV30,TRBD2
CAWSADWRYEQYF,TGTGCCTGGAGTGCCGACTGGAGATACGAGCAGTACTTC,NA,TRBJ2-7,TRBV30,NA
CASSVGANTEAFF,TGTGCCAGCAGCGTAGGGGCAAACACTGAAGCTTTCTTT,few,TRBJ1-1,TRBV9,NA
CASSQVAGGSNEQFF,TGCGCCAGCAGCCAGGTAGCGGGAGGATCGAATGAGCAGTTCTTC,once,TRBJ2-1,TRBV4-1,TRBD2
CASSLSTSYEQYF,TGTGCCAGCAGCCTATCAACCTCCTACGAGCAGTACTTC,NA,TRBJ2-7,TRBV5-4,NA
CASSHVGAGEQYF,TGCGCCAGCAGCCACGTGGGGGCGGGTGAGCAGTACTTC,NA,TRBJ2-7,TRBV4-1,NA
CASSQGLAGDPYEQYF,TGCGCCAGCAGCCAAGGACTAGCGGGAGACCCCTACGAGCAGTACTTC,NA,TRBJ2-7,TRBV4-3,TRBD2
CASSVQSEQFF,TGTGCCAGCAGCGTACAGAGTGAGCAGTTCTTC,NA,TRBJ2-1,TRBV5-5,NA
CSVVGTGSGEQYF,TGCAGCGTTGTGGGGACAGGGTCGGGTGAGCAGTACTTC,NA,TRBJ2-7,TRBV29-1,TRBD1
CAWSGVLDNEQFF,TGTGCCTGGAGTGGAGTTTTGGACAATGAGCAGTTCTTC,NA,TRBJ2-1,TRBV30,NA
CASSLTSGSYEQYF,TGTGCCAGCAGCTTGACTAGCGGATCCTACGAGCAGTACTTC,NA,TRBJ2-7,TRBV5-6,TRBD2
CASSLDGQGFYEQYF,TGTGCCAGCAGTTTAGATGGACAGGGATTCTACGAGCAGTACTTC,NA,TRBJ2-7,TRBV27,TRBD1